A selection of T cell receptor beta chains follows, all from one sample in a study of T cell changes during pregnancy in multiple sclerosis. TCRdb keeps only in-frame clones here, not all; method: immunoSEQ multiplex PCR. The repertoire holds about 43,000 clones, with 80% to 90% as singletons. Specimen: peripheral blood, collected in the first trimester of pregnancy. Every receptor here comes from a female donor in good health, enrolled as a control in a pregnancy study. The CDR3 runs from the conserved cysteine through the conserved F or W. Fields, in order: J gene, CDR3 length, clone size, D gene, V gene, CDR3 protein, CDR3 DNA. A D gene is named only where the DNA matches it firmly. Rows give clone size only sometimes, using once, few, many, or a class for an expanded clone.

j_call: TRBJ1-4
cdr3_length: 14
clone_size: .
d_call: TRBD1
v_call: TRBV5-1
cdr3_aa: CASSNRQGDEKLFF
cdr3_nt: TGCGCCAGCAGTAATCGACAGGGGGATGAAAAACTGTTTTTT

j_call: TRBJ2-3
cdr3_length: 17
clone_size: .
d_call: .
v_call: TRBV25-1
cdr3_aa: CASSELSVFSSTDTQYF
cdr3_nt: TGTGCCAGCAGTGAATTATCAGTGTTTTCTAGCACAGATACGCAGTATTTT

j_call: TRBJ2-1
cdr3_length: 15
clone_size: once
d_call: TRBD2
v_call: TRBV6-5
cdr3_aa: CASRGLAGGGNEQFF
cdr3_nt: TGTGCCAGCAGGGGACTAGCGGGAGGGGGAAATGAGCAGTTCTTC

j_call: TRBJ2-7
cdr3_length: 20
clone_size: .
d_call: TRBD1
v_call: TRBV27
cdr3_aa: CASSRVSGTGPRRPSYEQYF
cdr3_nt: TGTGCCAGCAGTCGGGTCTCCGGGACAGGCCCCCGAAGACCCTCCTACGAGCAGTACTTC

j_call: TRBJ1-5
cdr3_length: 15
clone_size: .
d_call: .
v_call: TRBV9
cdr3_aa: CASSERGSEAQPQHF
cdr3_nt: TGTGCCAGCAGCGAAAGGGGATCTGAGGCTCAGCCCCAGCATTTT

j_call: TRBJ2-7
cdr3_length: 15
clone_size: .
d_call: TRBD2
v_call: TRBV9
cdr3_aa: CASSVEGGGGDEQYF
cdr3_nt: TGTGCCAGCAGCGTAGAAGGCGGGGGTGGGGACGAGCAGTACTTC

j_call: TRBJ1-2
cdr3_length: 12
clone_size: .
d_call: .
v_call: TRBV5-4
cdr3_aa: CASRLNSYGYTF
cdr3_nt: TGTGCCAGCAGATTGAATAGCTATGGCTACACCTTC

j_call: TRBJ1-6
cdr3_length: 14
clone_size: once
d_call: .
v_call: TRBV7-6
cdr3_aa: CASSPRQENSPLHF
cdr3_nt: TGTGCCAGCAGCCCCCGACAGGAAAATTCACCCCTCCACTTT

j_call: TRBJ2-1
cdr3_length: 11
clone_size: .
d_call: .
v_call: TRBV6-5
cdr3_aa: CASSQNNEQFF
cdr3_nt: TGTGCCAGCAGCCAAAACAATGAGCAGTTCTTC

j_call: TRBJ2-3
cdr3_length: 12
clone_size: .
d_call: .
v_call: TRBV7-9
cdr3_aa: CASSPGQNTQYF
cdr3_nt: TGTGCCAGCAGCCCCGGACAGAATACGCAGTATTTT

j_call: TRBJ1-1
cdr3_length: 15
clone_size: once
d_call: TRBD1
v_call: TRBV5-1
cdr3_aa: CASSRPGQTNTEAFF
cdr3_nt: TGCGCCAGCAGCCGACCGGGACAGACGAACACTGAAGCTTTCTTT

j_call: TRBJ2-3
cdr3_length: 15
clone_size: .
d_call: .
v_call: TRBV11-1
cdr3_aa: CASSLAADRTDTQYF
cdr3_nt: TGTGCCAGCAGCTTAGCGGCGGATCGCACAGATACGCAGTATTTT

j_call: TRBJ1-1
cdr3_length: 14
clone_size: .
d_call: .
v_call: TRBV21-1
cdr3_aa: CASSKLLANTEAFF
cdr3_nt: TGTGCCAGCAGCAAACTGCTGGCGAACACTGAAGCTTTCTTT

j_call: TRBJ1-2
cdr3_length: 13
clone_size: .
d_call: TRBD1
v_call: TRBV11-1
cdr3_aa: CASSSGGSGGYTF
cdr3_nt: TGTGCCAGCAGTTCAGGGGGCTCAGGTGGCTACACCTTC

j_call: TRBJ2-7
cdr3_length: 20
clone_size: .
d_call: TRBD1
v_call: TRBV6-1
cdr3_aa: CASSGSTELAHRDRTHEQYF
cdr3_nt: TGTGCCAGCAGTGGTTCGACCGAATTGGCCCACCGGGACAGAACCCACGAGCAGTACTTC

j_call: TRBJ2-5
cdr3_length: 13
clone_size: .
d_call: TRBD2
v_call: TRBV2
cdr3_aa: CAKGTTAQETQYF
cdr3_nt: TGTGCCAAAGGGACTACCGCCCAAGAGACCCAGTACTTC

j_call: TRBJ2-1
cdr3_length: 16
clone_size: .
d_call: .
v_call: TRBV18
cdr3_aa: CASSPLVTHSYNEQFF
cdr3_nt: TGTGCCAGCTCACCACTGGTGACACACAGTTACAATGAGCAGTTCTTC

j_call: TRBJ1-1
cdr3_length: 16
clone_size: .
d_call: .
v_call: TRBV6-4
cdr3_aa: CASRPDGMVLNTEAFF
cdr3_nt: TGTGCCAGCAGACCGGACGGGATGGTTTTGAACACTGAAGCTTTCTTT

j_call: TRBJ2-3
cdr3_length: 18
clone_size: .
d_call: TRBD2
v_call: TRBV6-1
cdr3_aa: CASSAGGLSGGYTDTQYF
cdr3_nt: TGTGCCAGCAGTGCGGGGGGTTTGAGCGGGGGATACACAGATACGCAGTATTTT

j_call: TRBJ2-1
cdr3_length: 15
clone_size: .
d_call: .
v_call: TRBV7-2
cdr3_aa: CASSLSGGSNNEQFF
cdr3_nt: TGTGCCAGCAGCTTAAGTGGGGGGTCGAACAATGAGCAGTTCTTC

j_call: TRBJ1-2
cdr3_length: 13
clone_size: once
d_call: .
v_call: TRBV27
cdr3_aa: CASSPWGFYGYTF
cdr3_nt: TGTGCCAGCAGTCCGTGGGGCTTCTATGGCTACACCTTC

j_call: TRBJ1-2
cdr3_length: 15
clone_size: .
d_call: .
v_call: TRBV6-1
cdr3_aa: CASSERAGEAYGYTF
cdr3_nt: TGTGCCAGCAGTGAACGGGCAGGGGAAGCCTATGGCTACACCTTC